This T cell receptor beta chain was sequenced during a study of blood T cell repertoires in COVID-19. The data were produced by immunoSEQ multiplex PCR, yet TCRdb's version contains in-frame clones alone and is incomplete. The sample has roughly 410,000 clones, around nine tenths seen once. The sequence came from a woman in her 40s with COVID-19, enrolled during active disease. Sequenced: peripheral blood.

The CDR3 here is CASSIGVGQENTGELFF. The CDR3 DNA sequence: TGTGCCAGTAGTATCGGGGTCGGACAGGAGAACACCGGGGAGCTGTTTTTT. V is TRBV19 and J is TRBJ2-2, with 7 bases aligning to TRBD1. The CDR3 contains 17 residues. Germline trimming cut 3 bases from V and 1 base from J; bases unmatched to any gene: 8. Germline V gene data show CDR1 as LNHDA and CDR2 as SQIVND (reference sequence).